Presented here are 20 T cell receptor beta chains from one specimen sequenced in a study of T cell responses to AZD1222 COVID-19 vaccine. Method: immunoSEQ multiplex PCR; TCRdb's copy keeps in-frame clones and lacks some. The sample holds about 110,000 clones, about 80% seen once. The starting material was peripheral blood, obtained on day 0 of AZD1222 vaccination. These receptor sequences come from an adult in good health.

The chain couples TRBV5-1 to TRBJ2-3; D possibly corresponds to TRBD2 (6 bases). CDR1 is SGHRS, CDR2 YFSETQ, per germline. V dropped 2 bases and J dropped 2 bases, with 15 bases sitting between them. The CDR3 runs 16 residues. The CDR3 bases are TGCGCCAGCAGCTTCGGGCGGGATGGGTCCACAGATACGCAGTATTTT. It specifies CASSFGRDGSTDTQYF.

J is TRBJ1-1 and V is TRBV30; TRBD1 is a possible D gene (6 bases). The CDR3 consists of 13 residues. Trimming took 8 bases from V and 0 from J, leaving 13 bases between them. Germline V CDR1 and CDR2: GTSNPN, SVGIG (reference sequence). CDR3 amino acids: CAGYRGLNTEAFF. The DNA of the CDR3 is TGTGCCGGATACCGGGGGCTGAACACTGAAGCTTTCTTT.

This clone was picked up one time. This chain joins TRBV28 and TRBJ2-5; 9 bases align to TRBD1. Trimming took 4 bases from V and 2 from J; bases not matched to a gene: 8. Germline lookup yields CDR1 MDHEN and CDR2 SYDVKM. The CDR3 is 16 residues long. The CDR3 sequence: CASSSPGTGYQETQYF. For the CDR3, the DNA is TGTGCCAGCAGTTCTCCCGGGACAGGGTATCAAGAGACCCAGTACTTC. Supplemented by reference TRBV28 and TRBJ2-5, the full variable domain reads DVKVTQSSRYLVKRTGEKVFLECVQDMDHENMFWYRQDPGLGLRLIYFSYDVKMKEKGDIPEGYSVSREKKERFSLILESASTNQTSMYLCASSSPGTGYQETQYFGPGTRLLVL.

CDR3 bases: TGTGCCAGCAGCTTACAACTAGCGGGCTACAATGAGCAGTTCTTC. It encodes CASSLQLAGYNEQFF. The V gene is TRBV7-6, the J gene TRBJ2-1; the match to TRBD2 covers 9 bases. Per germline, CDR1 SGHVS and CDR2 FNYEAQ. The J segment lost 3 bases and the V segment lost 2 bases, leaving 2 bases of the junction unmatched. The length of the CDR3 is 15 residues.

The CDR3 is CSASTASGNTIYF. In nucleotides, the CDR3 is TGCAGCGCAAGTACGGCCTCTGGAAACACCATATATTTT. This sequence joins TRBV29-1 and TRBJ1-3; D gene ambiguous. The CDR3 is 13 residues long. Trimming shortened V by 7 bases and J by 0 bases, and 10 bases separated the two germline ends. Germline-derived CDR1 and CDR2 are SQVTM and ANQGSEA. The whole variable domain, remainder taken from reference TRBV29-1 and TRBJ1-3, is SAVISQKPSRDICQRGTSLTIQCQVDSQVTMMFWYRQQPGQSLTLIATANQGSEATYESGFVIDKFPISRPNLTFSTLTVSNMSPEDSSIYLCSASTASGNTIYFGEGSWLTVV.

The chain combines TRBV5-1 with TRBJ1-2, with 8 bases aligning to TRBD1. This CDR3 is 13 amino acids long. Germline V CDR1 and CDR2: SGHRS, YFSETQ. J gave up 8 bases and V 0 bases, and 3 bases lay outside the gene matches. CDR3 sequence reads: CASSLVAGGGYTF. CDR3 in DNA: TGCGCCAGCAGCTTGGTTGCAGGGGGCGGCTACACCTTC.

The table lists this clone with a count of one. The J gene is TRBJ2-7, the V gene TRBV3-1 (or the pseudogene TRBV3-2); D could derive from TRBD1 or TRBD2 (5 bases each). The CDR3 spans 14 residues. The V gene's germline CDR1 is LGHDT and CDR2 YNNKEL (reference sequence). Trimming removed 6 bases at V and 5 bases at J, with 17 bases between. The CDR3 DNA follows: TGTGCCAGCAGGCGGGCAGGGCCGAAGGACGAGCAGTACTTC. Translated: CASRRAGPKDEQYF.

The chain is built from TRBV29-1 and TRBJ2-3, with 7 bases matching TRBD1. Germline V gives CDR1 SQVTM, CDR2 ANQGSEA. V was pared by 4 bases and J by 1 base, with 8 bases of the junction left unmatched. The CDR3 loop spans 15 amino acids. This CDR3 reads CSVAQGDGGTDTQYF. The CDR3 DNA follows: TGCAGCGTTGCCCAGGGGGACGGGGGCACAGATACGCAGTATTTT.

This chain links TRBV6-5 with TRBJ1-1; weak D call: TRBD1 (5 bases). This CDR3 has 14 amino acids. Looked up from germline, CDR1 is MNHEY and CDR2 is SVGAGI. Trimming took off 6 bases at V and 5 bases at J, with 16 bases between the two ends. CDR3 sequence (DNA): TGTGCCAGCAGCTCGGGGACCCTGAGAACTGAAGCTTTCTTT. This translates into CASSSGTLRTEAFF.

V and J are TRBV7-2 and TRBJ1-6; tentatively, D is TRBD1 (6 bases). The CDR3 sequence is 16 residues long. Between the trimmed V and J ends, which lost 6 bases and 2 bases, there was a span of 14 bases. Germline V gene sequence: CDR1 SGHTA, CDR2 FQGNSA. In nucleotides, the CDR3 is TGTGCCAGCAGAGAGGACAGCCAAACCTATAATTCACCCCTCCACTTT. Translation gives CASREDSQTYNSPLHF.

Note on this clone: The junction departs from the called germline gene at one end, perhaps through a read error. The chain links TRBV7-7 to TRBJ2-2; D is unresolved. The length of the CDR3 is 13 residues. Germline-derived CDR1 and CDR2 are SSHAT and FNYEAQ (reference sequence). The DNA of the CDR3 is TGTGCTAGCAGTCTCGCGATGGCGGGGGAGCTGTTTTTT. This gives the protein CASSLAMAGELFF. The full variable domain, in which reference TRBV7-7 and TRBJ2-2 provide the parts outside the CDR3, is GAGVSQSPRYKVTKRGQDVTLRCDPISSHATLYWYQQALGQGPEFLTYFNYEAQPDKSGLPSDRFSAERPEGSISTLTIQRTEQRDSAMYRCASSLAMAGELFFGEGSRLTVL.

The V gene is TRBV7-2, the J gene TRBJ2-7, with D perhaps TRBD2 (5 bases). V was shortened by 5 bases and J by 1 base, with 15 bases between the two germline ends. Germline CDR1 is SGHTA and CDR2 is FQGNSA. The CDR3 length is 15 residues. The CDR3: CASSLVGGQSYEQYF. CDR3 DNA sequence: TGTGCCAGCAGCCTGGTTGGCGGGCAATCCTACGAGCAGTACTTC.

The chain is built from TRBV2 and TRBJ2-3; 9 positions match TRBD1. CDR1 SNHLY and CDR2 FYNNEI come from the germline V gene. V lost 9 bases, J lost 2 bases, and 12 bases stayed unmatched. The CDR3 loop spans 16 amino acids. The CDR3 spells CASPPARDRVTDTQYF. The CDR3 DNA follows: TGTGCCAGTCCCCCGGCTCGGGACAGGGTCACAGATACGCAGTATTTT.

The V and J genes are TRBV6-2 or TRBV6-3 and TRBJ2-2; D not resolved. The CDR3 sequence is 15 residues long. Germline values: CDR1 MNHEY, CDR2 SVGEGT. The ends were cut back, 6 bases at V and 4 bases at J, with 15 bases in the middle. The CDR3 DNA sequence: TGTGCCAGCAGCAATGTACCCGCCGGCACCGGGGAGCTGTTTTTT. It encodes CASSNVPAGTGELFF.

The CDR3 protein is CASSLSGGVTDTQYF. CDR3 DNA sequence: TGCGCCAGCAGCTTGTCCGGTGGGGTCACAGATACGCAGTATTTT. V and J are TRBV5-1 and TRBJ2-3; D gene uncertain. There are 15 residues in the CDR3. Germline values: CDR1 SGHRS, CDR2 YFSETQ. V lost 1 base to trimming and J lost 2 bases, with 11 bases between them.

The rearrangement joins TRBV9 to TRBJ2-2; 9 bases match TRBD2. Losses at the gene ends were 4 bases for V and 1 base for J; bases not matched to a gene: 11. Germline V CDR1 and CDR2: SGDLS, YYNGEE. The CDR3 runs 18 residues. The CDR3 loop reads CASSRGTSSSGNTGELFF. In DNA form, the CDR3 reads TGTGCCAGCAGCCGGGGGACTAGCTCGAGTGGGAACACCGGGGAGCTGTTTTTT.

This chain joins TRBV2 and TRBJ1-2, with 7 bases fitting TRBD1. CDR1 and CDR2 from the germline V gene are SNHLY and FYNNEI. V shed 3 bases, J shed 5 bases, and the junction held 3 bases outside the gene matches. The CDR3 length is 13 residues. In DNA, the CDR3 is TGTGCCAGCAGTGACAGGGGGTTTTATGGCTACACCTTC. It yields the protein CASSDRGFYGYTF.

This clone showed up just once. The rearrangement joins TRBV18 to TRBJ2-2; perhaps TRBD1 as D (6 bases). V gave up 6 bases and J gave up 7 bases, with 18 bases separating them. Per the germline V gene, CDR1 is KGHSH and CDR2 is LQKENI. The CDR3 runs 15 residues. The CDR3 region is CASSPTGFSGGELFF. In DNA, the CDR3 is TGTGCCAGCTCCCCCACAGGGTTCTCCGGCGGGGAGCTGTTTTTT.

The chain is built from TRBV30 and TRBJ2-3; 12 nucleotides align to TRBD2. J lost 6 bases, V lost 5 bases, and 6 bases had no gene match. The CDR3 length is 14 residues. Per the germline V gene, CDR1 is GTSNPN and CDR2 is SVGIG (reference sequence). Here the CDR3 DNA reads TGTGCCTGGGGAAGGACTAGCGGGGAGGATACGCAGTATTTT. It encodes CAWGRTSGEDTQYF.

The chain carries TRBV4-2 and TRBJ1-5, with D maybe TRBD1 (5 bases). Germline V gene lookup returns CDR1 LGHNA and CDR2 YNFKEQ. Between the trimmed V and J ends, which lost 3 bases and 4 bases, there was a span of 10 bases. The CDR3 loop spans 14 amino acids. DNA for the CDR3: TGTGCCAGCAGCCATCGGGGGTTAAATCAGCCCCAGCATTTT. It is translated as CASSHRGLNQPQHF.